This passage covers 24 T cell receptor beta chains from one sample sequenced in a study of blood T cell repertoires in COVID-19. Measured with immunoSEQ multiplex PCR; TCRdb has only the in-frame clones, and not every one. The sample holds about 56,000 clones; around 89% are singletons and the top ten take roughly 20%. Sequenced material: peripheral blood. These receptors all come from a human donor in a cohort sampled during active COVID-19.

V usage is TRBV27 and J usage is TRBJ1-1; 12 nucleotides line up with TRBD1. The CDR3 spans 15 residues. V lost 6 bases to trimming and J lost 7 bases; unmatched junction nucleotides: 9. CDR1 is MNHEY, CDR2 SMNVEV, per germline (reference sequence). The CDR3 is CASRPEGQGAREAFF. The CDR3, as DNA: TGTGCCAGCAGACCTGAGGGACAGGGGGCCCGTGAAGCTTTCTTT.

Points on this clone: One end of the junction does not line up with germline, which may come from a read error. The rearrangement links TRBV7-7 to TRBJ2-2, with 8 positions matching TRBD1. The CDR3 has 18 residues. Germline CDR1 reads SSHAT; CDR2 reads FNYEAQ (reference sequence). CDR3 nucleotide sequence: TGTGCTAGCAGCTTAAATGAGTGGACAGGGTCGAACACCGGGGAGCTGTTTTTT. Translated: CASSLNEWTGSNTGELFF.

The gene calls are TRBV9 and TRBJ1-4; 10 bases map to TRBD1. Per germline, CDR1 SGDLS and CDR2 YYNGEE. With V trimmed by 0 bases and J by 7 bases, 15 bases remained unmatched. The CDR3 has 19 residues. As DNA, the CDR3 is TGTGCCAGCAGCGTAGTAGCGGGGACAGGGGATTTTTCGGGTGAAAAACTGTTTTTT. It yields the protein CASSVVAGTGDFSGEKLFF. The whole variable domain, remainder taken from reference TRBV9 and TRBJ1-4, is DSGVTQTPKHLITATGQRVTLRCSPRSGDLSVYWYQQSLDQGLQFLIQYYNGEERAKGNILERFSAQQFPDLHSELNLSSLELGDSALYFCASSVVAGTGDFSGEKLFFGSGTQLSVL.

The chain links TRBV7-2 to TRBJ2-4, with 14 bases aligning to TRBD2. Germline-derived CDR1 and CDR2 are SGHTA and FQGNSA. This CDR3 has 18 residues. Losses at the gene ends were 4 bases for V and 5 bases for J; bases not matched to a gene: 10. For the CDR3, the DNA is TGTGCCAGCAGCTCCCGGACTAGCGGGGGGACCACCCAAAACATTCAGTACTTC. This codes for CASSSRTSGGTTQNIQYF.

The chain joins TRBV28 to TRBJ1-2, with D unclear. The germline V gene has CDR1 MDHEN and CDR2 SYDVKM. Trimming stripped 1 base from V and 6 bases from J, with 12 bases between. The CDR3 totals 14 residues. The CDR3 DNA sequence: TGTGCCAGCAGTTTATCGGTTACCTCCCATGGCTACACCTTC. Translation: CASSLSVTSHGYTF.

The V call is TRBV2, the J call TRBJ1-6, with TRBD1 matching 9 bases. V shed 6 bases and J 9 bases; nucleotides not matched to a gene: 6. Germline-derived CDR1 and CDR2 are SNHLY and FYNNEI. This CDR3 is 14 amino acids long. CDR3 sequence: CASRSGQGFSPLHF. The CDR3 coding sequence is TGTGCCAGCAGGTCGGGACAGGGATTTTCACCCCTCCACTTT.

J is TRBJ2-7 and V is TRBV28; TRBD1 matches 9 bases. The CDR3 is 15 amino acids. CDR1 and CDR2 (germline): MDHEN, SYDVKM. The V and J ends lost 6 bases and 3 bases, in that order; junction bases with no gene match: 9. CDR3 residues: CASRQTWDRDYEQYF. The DNA for the CDR3 is TGTGCCAGCAGGCAAACTTGGGACAGGGACTACGAGCAGTACTTC.

The chain links TRBV5-1 to TRBJ2-7, with a possible D match to TRBD1 (5 bases). Trimming removed 0 bases from V and 3 bases from J, with 7 bases in between. This CDR3 region has 13 residues. Germline lookup yields CDR1 SGHRS and CDR2 YFSETQ. CDR3 loop: CASSLEGYYEQYF. In DNA form, the CDR3 reads TGCGCCAGCAGCTTGGAGGGGTACTACGAGCAGTACTTC. The variable domain in full, with the rest retrieved from reference TRBV5-1 and TRBJ2-7, is KAGVTQTPRYLIKTRGQQVTLSCSPISGHRSVSWYQQTPGQGLQFLFEYFSETQRNKGNFPGRFSGRQFSNSRSEMNVSTLELGDSALYLCASSLEGYYEQYFGPGTRLTVT.

The V and J genes are TRBV6-2 or TRBV6-3 and TRBJ1-6, with TRBD1 matching 8 bases. Germline V gene lookup returns CDR1 MNHEY and CDR2 SVGEGT. With V trimmed by 0 bases and J by 5 bases, 12 bases remained unmatched. The CDR3 totals 19 residues. CDR3: CASSYSMGTGNDDNSPLHF. The CDR3 DNA reads TGTGCCAGCAGTTACTCGATGGGGACAGGTAACGACGATAATTCACCCCTCCACTTT.

The CDR3 DNA follows: TGTGCCAGCAGTTTAGGGGGGGCTTCGGGTGAAGCTTTCTTT. Translating gives CASSLGGASGEAFF. The chain carries TRBV28 and TRBJ1-1; maybe TRBD1 (6 bases). Trimming removed 2 bases from V and 7 bases from J, with 14 bases in between. The germline CDR1 and CDR2 sequences are MDHEN and SYDVKM. The CDR3 is made up of 14 amino acids.

The chain couples TRBV3-1 (or the pseudogene TRBV3-2) to TRBJ2-4; perhaps TRBD2 as D (6 bases). In germline, CDR1 is LGHDT, CDR2 YNNKEL (reference sequence). Trimming shortened V by 0 bases and J by 3 bases, and 15 bases separated the two germline ends. The CDR3 totals 17 residues. The CDR3 DNA follows: TGTGCCAGCAGCCAAGAACCCTCCGGGGGTCTCAAAAACATTCAGTACTTC. Translating gives CASSQEPSGGLKNIQYF.

The chain employs TRBV10-3 and TRBJ1-3, with a tentative D call TRBD1 (5 bases). This CDR3 contains 14 residues. Germline CDR1 reads ENHRY; CDR2 reads SYGVKD. Deletions cut 8 bases from V and 3 bases from J, with 14 bases between. The CDR3, as DNA: TGTGCCATCTTCGACAGTCTCCGTGGAAACACCATATATTTT. As protein: CAIFDSLRGNTIYF.

The V and J genes are TRBV4-1 and TRBJ2-4; 7 bases are shared with TRBD1. Trimming took 0 bases from V and 6 from J; bases not matched to a gene: 8. This CDR3 region has 16 residues. The germline V gene has CDR1 MGHRA and CDR2 YSYEKL. Here the CDR3 reads CASSQDRGRQGNIQYF. Here the CDR3 DNA reads TGCGCCAGCAGCCAAGATCGTGGAAGACAGGGAAACATTCAGTACTTC.

This chain connects TRBV5-1 to TRBJ1-1; TRBD1 might be the D (6 bases). V lost 1 base to trimming and J lost 6 bases, with 7 bases between them. This CDR3 is built from 12 residues. Germline V gene data show CDR1 as SGHRS and CDR2 as YFSETQ. The CDR3 spells CASSLQGPEAFF. The CDR3 DNA reads TGCGCCAGCAGCTTGCAGGGGCCTGAAGCTTTCTTT. The full variable domain, completed using reference TRBV5-1 and TRBJ1-1, is KAGVTQTPRYLIKTRGQQVTLSCSPISGHRSVSWYQQTPGQGLQFLFEYFSETQRNKGNFPGRFSGRQFSNSRSEMNVSTLELGDSALYLCASSLQGPEAFFGQGTRLTVV.

Here the CDR3 reads CASSPGVRGNQPQHF. CDR3 nucleotides: TGTGCCAGCAGCCCCGGGGTCCGGGGGAATCAGCCCCAGCATTTT. The chain uses TRBV7-2 and TRBJ1-5, with D possibly TRBD1 on 5 matching bases. Per the germline V gene, CDR1 is SGHTA and CDR2 is FQGNSA. V lost 5 bases and J 4 bases, leaving 15 bases between the germline ends. The CDR3 contains 15 residues. Combining the CDR3 with reference TRBV7-2 and TRBJ1-5 gives the whole variable domain GAGVSQSPSNKVTEKGKDVELRCDPISGHTALYWYRQSLGQGLEFLIYFQGNSAPDKSGLPSDRFSAERTGGSVSTLTIQRTQQEDSAVYLCASSPGVRGNQPQHFGDGTRLSIL.

V and J are TRBV19 and TRBJ1-2, with D tentatively TRBD1 (5 bases). This CDR3 contains 13 residues. Trimming cost V 6 bases and J 5 bases, with 13 bases left between them. Germline V gene sequence: CDR1 LNHDA, CDR2 SQIVND (reference sequence). CDR3 in DNA: TGTGCCAGTAGCAGGGAGGGTTTGTATGGCTACACCTTC. Translating it yields CASSREGLYGYTF.

The chain recombines TRBV10-3 with TRBJ1-6; D is perhaps TRBD1 (5 bases). CDR1 ENHRY and CDR2 SYGVKD come from the germline V gene. This CDR3 is 13 amino acids long. Trimming removed 10 bases from V and 9 bases from J, with 16 bases in between. The CDR3 DNA sequence: TGTGCCACCTGGGGGGGGATCGGTTCACCCCTCCACTTT. This codes for CATWGGIGSPLHF.

This sequence joins TRBV7-9 and TRBJ2-5, with D maybe TRBD2 (5 bases). The V end lost 5 bases, the J end lost 4 bases, and 11 bases lay between the germline ends. The CDR3 has 13 amino acids. From germline, CDR1 is SEHNR and CDR2 FQNEAQ (reference sequence). DNA for the CDR3: TGTGCCAGCAGCCTGGGGAGCGGAGAGACCCAGTACTTC. Translation gives CASSLGSGETQYF.

V gene TRBV5-1 combines with J gene TRBJ1-6, with TRBD1 identical over 8 bases. V gave up 4 bases and J gave up 9 bases; unmatched junction bases: 6. This CDR3 is 14 amino acids long. Germline V gene sequence: CDR1 SGHRS, CDR2 YFSETQ. This CDR3 is CASSPGTGGSPLHF. The CDR3 region has the DNA TGCGCCAGCAGCCCCGGGACAGGAGGTTCACCCCTCCACTTT.

The gene calls are TRBV9 and TRBJ2-1; 14 bases align to TRBD2. The germline V gene has CDR1 SGDLS and CDR2 YYNGEE. This CDR3 is built from 17 residues. V dropped 2 bases and J dropped 6; count of bases not matched to a gene: 7. CDR3 sequence: CASSVGLAGGQINEQFF. The CDR3 DNA reads TGTGCCAGCAGCGTCGGACTAGCGGGGGGCCAAATCAATGAGCAGTTCTTC.

V gene TRBV3-1 (or the pseudogene TRBV3-2) combines with J gene TRBJ2-1, with 10 bases that match TRBD2. V trimming: 1 base; J trimming: 7 bases; junction bases outside the gene matches: 16. CDR1 is LGHDT, CDR2 YNNKEL, per germline (reference sequence). The CDR3 spans 19 residues. DNA of the CDR3: TGTGCCAGCAGCCAAGCCCTTCCGGGGGTAGCGGGGGGCAGAAATGAGCAGTTCTTC. Protein: CASSQALPGVAGGRNEQFF.

J is TRBJ1-1 and V is TRBV19; 9 bases fit TRBD1. V dropped 5 bases and J dropped 2; count of bases not matched to a gene: 12. This CDR3 is 17 amino acids long. Germline CDR1 LNHDA, CDR2 SQIVND (reference sequence). Here the CDR3 DNA reads TGTGCCAGTAGTTGGCTTTGGACAGGGGCCTTAAACACTGAAGCTTTCTTT. Translation: CASSWLWTGALNTEAFF.

The chain is built from TRBV19 and TRBJ2-7, with 9 bases matching TRBD1. Germline CDR1 and CDR2: LNHDA and SQIVND (reference sequence). The CDR3 is 16 amino acids. The junction had 12 bases not matched to a gene; V was cut back by 6 bases and J by 3 bases. This CDR3 reads CASRRGGQGLHYEQYF. The CDR3 bases are TGTGCCAGTAGGAGAGGCGGACAGGGGCTACACTACGAGCAGTACTTC.

The chain recombines TRBV19 with TRBJ2-3, with TRBD1 as a possible D gene (5 bases). The CDR3 extends over 14 amino acids. Germline V CDR1 and CDR2: LNHDA, SQIVND (reference sequence). The V gene lost 7 bases and the J gene lost 0 bases, with 11 bases spanning the gap. The chain's CDR3 is CASTATVSTDTQYF. As DNA, the CDR3 is TGTGCCAGTACTGCGACAGTAAGCACAGATACGCAGTATTTT.